The 20 T cell receptor beta chains listed next were all sequenced from one sample in a study of a mutant IDH1 vaccine in newly diagnosed glioma. As to time point: week 35, safety follow-up. Each dose delivered 300 ug of mutant IDH1 20-mer peptide subcutaneously with imiquimod. The antigens for these receptors are not known. Libraries were prepared by immunoSEQ multiplex PCR; TCRdb keeps only in-frame clonotypes and omits some of them. The profile shows 25,000 to 40,000 clones, roughly 80% of them singletons. The sequencing here drew on PBMCs, taken from a glioma patient whose treatment included an IDH1 peptide vaccine. These receptors were obtained from a woman aged 40 to 55 with glioma.

DNA for the CDR3: TGTGCCAGCAGTGTAAAGCGGACATTTAACTATGGCTACACCTTC. This translates into CASSVKRTFNYGYTF. The rearrangement links TRBV2 to TRBJ1-2; possibly TRBD1 for D (5 bases). CDR1 and CDR2 (germline): SNHLY, FYNNEI. The ends were cut back, 4 bases at V and 1 base at J, with 13 bases in the middle. The length of the CDR3 is 15 residues.

Only one count was recorded for this clone. This chain connects TRBV2 to TRBJ2-1; D call uncertain. Per the germline V gene, CDR1 is SNHLY and CDR2 is FYNNEI. V was shortened by 7 bases and J by 7 bases, with 14 bases between the two germline ends. The CDR3 is 13 residues long. CDR3 in amino acids: CASNIAVINEQFF. CDR3 nucleotides: TGTGCCAGCAATATAGCTGTAATAAATGAGCAGTTCTTC.

V gene TRBV4-3 combines with J gene TRBJ2-3, with a weak D call TRBD2 (5 bases). V lost 1 base to trimming and J lost 4 bases, with 15 bases between them. The length of the CDR3 is 16 residues. Germline CDR1 reads LGHNA; CDR2 reads YSLEER. The CDR3 region is CASSQVGGRDADTQYF. In DNA form, the CDR3 reads TGCGCCAGCAGCCAAGTCGGAGGCCGTGACGCAGATACGCAGTATTTT.

V and J are TRBV12-5 and TRBJ1-1, with D unresolved. This CDR3 has 13 amino acids. Germline loops: CDR1 LGHNT, CDR2 FRNRAP. With 3 bases removed from V and 1 base from J, the gap between germline ends came to 6 bases. The CDR3 sequence: CASGFGGNTEAFF. The CDR3 DNA reads as TGTGCTAGTGGTTTCGGAGGGAACACTGAAGCTTTCTTT.

The chain combines TRBV5-1 with TRBJ2-2; perhaps TRBD2 as D (5 bases). The CDR3 covers 15 residues. Germline assignment: CDR1 SGHRS and CDR2 YFSETQ. V shed 0 bases and J shed 5 bases, with 11 bases lying between them. CDR3 in amino acids: CASSLGGLRTGELFF. CDR3 DNA: TGCGCCAGCAGCTTGGGAGGGCTGAGGACCGGGGAGCTGTTTTTT.

V usage is TRBV15 and J usage is TRBJ1-1; 7 nucleotides agree with TRBD1. This CDR3 has 15 residues. V lost 1 base to trimming and J lost 2 bases; unmatched junction nucleotides: 4. Germline loops: CDR1 LNHNV, CDR2 YYDKDF (reference sequence). The CDR3 DNA reads TGTGCCACCAGCAGAGTTAGGGGGCAAAACACTGAAGCTTTCTTT. Translated: CATSRVRGQNTEAFF.

In this sample, this clone is medium-sized. The CDR3 loop reads CASSLEGDRPQHF. The CDR3 bases are TGCGCCAGCAGCTTGGAGGGGGATCGGCCCCAGCATTTT. The gene calls are TRBV5-1 and TRBJ1-5, with D perhaps matching TRBD1 (6 bases). Trimming shortened V by 0 bases and J by 9 bases, and 10 bases separated the two germline ends. The CDR3 loop spans 13 amino acids. Per germline, CDR1 SGHRS and CDR2 YFSETQ. Filled out from reference TRBV5-1 and TRBJ1-5, the complete variable domain reads KAGVTQTPRYLIKTRGQQVTLSCSPISGHRSVSWYQQTPGQGLQFLFEYFSETQRNKGNFPGRFSGRQFSNSRSEMNVSTLELGDSALYLCASSLEGDRPQHFGDGTRLSIL.

V usage is TRBV7-6 and J usage is TRBJ2-5; possibly TRBD2 for D (6 bases). Trimming took off 7 bases at V and 5 bases at J, with 17 bases between the two ends. The V gene's germline CDR1 is SGHVS and CDR2 FNYEAQ. The CDR3 has 14 amino acids. This CDR3 is CASTAGISAETQYF. DNA of the CDR3: TGTGCCAGCACCGCGGGGATAAGTGCGGAGACCCAGTACTTC.

The chain is built from TRBV25-1 and TRBJ2-1; D perhaps matches TRBD2 (6 bases). CDR3 length: 14 residues. The V end was cut by 5 bases, the J end by 5 bases, with 13 bases between. The germline V gene encodes CDR1 MGHDK and CDR2 SYGVNS. CDR3 sequence (DNA): TGTGCCAGCAGTACCACGGGACTTCACAATGAGCAGTTCTTC. It encodes CASSTTGLHNEQFF.

The gene calls are TRBV2 and TRBJ1-1, with D unclear. The germline V gene encodes CDR1 SNHLY and CDR2 FYNNEI. The ends were cut back, 8 bases at V and 7 bases at J, with 8 bases in the middle. The CDR3 totals 10 residues. CDR3 DNA sequence: TGTGCCAGCGTAACGTATGAAGCTTTCTTT. Its translation is CASVTYEAFF.

CDR3: CASKGGGGSLTNEKLFF. In DNA, the CDR3 is TGCGCCAGCAAGGGGGGCGGGGGTAGCCTCACTAATGAAAAACTGTTTTTT. The rearrangement uses TRBV4-3 and TRBJ1-4, with D perhaps TRBD1 (6 bases). Germline CDR1 and CDR2: LGHNA and YSLEER. V lost 7 bases, J lost 2 bases, and 20 bases lay in between. CDR3 length equals 17 residues.

The V gene is TRBV5-5, the J gene TRBJ2-7, with TRBD1 as a possible D gene (5 bases). The ends were cut back, 4 bases at V and 7 bases at J, with 12 bases in the middle. The germline CDR1 and CDR2 sequences are SGHKS and YYEKEE (reference sequence). The CDR3 is 12 amino acids. As DNA, the CDR3 is TGTGCCAGCAGCACGGACACCCTGGAGCAGTACTTC. Amino acid sequence: CASSTDTLEQYF. The complete variable domain, with remaining parts taken from reference TRBV5-5 and TRBJ2-7, reads DAGVTQSPTHLIKTRGQQVTLRCSPISGHKSVSWYQQVLGQGPQFIFQYYEKEERGRGNFPDRFSARQFPNYSSELNVNALLLGDSALYLCASSTDTLEQYFGPGTRLTVT.

V gene TRBV6-5 combines with J gene TRBJ1-2; 7 positions match TRBD1. The ends lost 2 bases at V and 0 bases at J; junction bases unmatched: 3. The CDR3 is 15 residues long. Germline CDR1 is MNHEY and CDR2 is SVGAGI. CDR3 residues: CASSYLTGTNYGYTF. CDR3 nucleotide sequence: TGTGCCAGCAGTTACCTGACAGGGACTAACTATGGCTACACCTTC.

This chain connects TRBV10-3 to TRBJ1-5; D not resolved. Germline CDR1 ENHRY, CDR2 SYGVKD. CDR3 length equals 14 residues. V dropped 4 bases and J dropped 3 bases, with 10 bases sitting between them. CDR3: CAISALAANQPQHF. The CDR3 nucleotides read TGTGCCATCAGTGCGTTGGCAGCCAATCAGCCCCAGCATTTT.

This chain connects TRBV19 to TRBJ2-2; weak D call: TRBD2 (5 bases). V lost 3 bases and J 4 bases, leaving 6 bases between the germline ends. The CDR3 runs to 13 residues. The germline CDR1 and CDR2 sequences are LNHDA and SQIVND (reference sequence). The CDR3, as DNA: TGTGCCAGTAGTATTGGAGGCACCGGGGAGCTGTTTTTT. This translates into CASSIGGTGELFF.

CDR3 amino acids: CASSGTGGDDEKLFF. CDR3 bases: TGTGCCAGCAGCGGCACAGGGGGCGACGATGAAAAACTGTTTTTT. The rearrangement uses TRBV9 and TRBJ1-4, with 9 positions matching TRBD1. The J segment lost 6 bases and the V segment lost 3 bases, leaving 6 bases of the junction unmatched. The CDR3 runs 15 residues. CDR1 is SGDLS and CDR2 is YYNGEE in the germline V gene.

V is TRBV5-6 and J is TRBJ2-5, with D perhaps TRBD1 (5 bases). V shed 4 bases and J shed 1 base, with 17 bases lying between them. Germline V gene sequence: CDR1 SGHDT, CDR2 YYEEEE. CDR3 size: 16 residues. In DNA form, the CDR3 reads TGTGCCAGCAGCCGCCTGACTCTAGGGGTCCAAGAGACCCAGTACTTC. Its translation: CASSRLTLGVQETQYF.

V is TRBV25-1 and J is TRBJ2-5; 7 nucleotides align to TRBD1. Germline CDR1 and CDR2: MGHDK and SYGVNS. Unmatched junction bases numbered 2, after V lost 1 base and J lost 3 bases. CDR3 size: 14 residues. For the CDR3, the DNA is TGTGCCAGCAGTGAATTAGGGACAGAAGAGACCCAGTACTTC. Translated, it gives CASSELGTEETQYF.

V usage is TRBV7-9 and J usage is TRBJ1-3, with a tentative D call TRBD1 (6 bases). The CDR3 runs to 16 residues. The germline gives CDR1 SEHNR, CDR2 FQNEAQ (reference sequence). Trimming cost V 5 bases and J 2 bases, with 16 bases left between them. The chain's CDR3 is CASSPGGGFAGNTIYF. The CDR3 nucleotides read TGTGCCAGCAGCCCCGGAGGGGGGTTTGCTGGAAACACCATATATTTT.

V and J are TRBV14 and TRBJ1-2; 9 bases line up with TRBD1. Germline V gives CDR1 SGHDN, CDR2 FVKESK. CDR3 length equals 17 residues. Unmatched junction bases numbered 13, after V lost 4 bases and J lost 4 bases. The chain's CDR3 is CASSLGQGWVDGYGYTF. Here the CDR3 DNA reads TGTGCCAGCAGCCTAGGACAGGGGTGGGTGGACGGCTATGGCTACACCTTC. Looking up the rest from reference TRBV14 and TRBJ1-2 gives the full variable domain: EAGVTQFPSHSVIEKGQTVTLRCDPISGHDNLYWYRRVMGKEIKFLLHFVKESKQDESGMPNNRFLAERTGGTYSTLKVQPAELEDSGVYFCASSLGQGWVDGYGYTFGSGTRLTVV.